The 10 T cell receptor beta chains in this list originate from one sample, sequenced in a study of T cells in Graves' hyperthyroidism and ophthalmopathy. Regions amplified from RNA transcripts were the TCR beta CDR3 regions. The HTBI set primed first-round TCR CDR3 RT-PCR. A single record per CDR3 protein comes from TCRdb applying MiXCR to the multiplex PCR reads. The sample shows 450,000 to 650,000 distinct CDR3 sequences, around 20% of them seen only once. Sequenced: blood. Source of these receptors: a man aged 18 to 30 with Graves' hyperthyroidism.

This chain uses TRBV27 with TRBJ2-2; 13 positions agree with TRBD2. The CDR3 has 17 amino acids. Germline V gene lookup returns CDR1 MNHEY and CDR2 SMNVEV (reference sequence). After removal of 8 bases from V and 5 bases from J, the junction contained 11 bases not matched to a gene. This CDR3 is CASRPRLAGGRTGELFF. The CDR3 DNA reads as TGTGCCAGCCGGCCTCGACTAGCGGGGGGCCGGACCGGGGAGCTGTTTTTT.

The chain joins TRBV28 to TRBJ2-7; D is undetermined. CDR3 length: 14 residues. CDR1 MDHEN and CDR2 SYDVKM come from the germline V gene. V was shortened by 4 bases and J by 5 bases, with 15 bases between the two germline ends. In nucleotides, the CDR3 is TGTGCCAGCAGTTCCTCCGGAGCGCTCCACGAGCAGTACTTC. Its protein product is CASSSSGALHEQYF.

At least ten counts were recorded for this clonotype. The genes are TRBV12-3 or TRBV12-4 and TRBJ1-1, with D maybe TRBD1 (5 bases). V was shortened by 6 bases and J by 3 bases, with 17 bases between the two germline ends. This CDR3 has 15 residues. The DNA for the CDR3 is TGTGCCAGCAGCTGCCTTTTTGAAGGGGACACTGAAGCTTTCTTT. The encoded protein is CASSCLFEGDTEAFF.

This clonotype was detected many times. V and J are TRBV6-1 and TRBJ1-1; weak D call: TRBD1 (5 bases). The CDR3 runs 13 residues. V shed 6 bases and J shed 10 bases, with 18 bases lying between them. CDR1 is MNHNS and CDR2 is SASEGT in the germline V gene. The DNA for the CDR3 is TGTGCCAGCAGCCGTGGGGGGGAGCTTGGAGCTTTCTTT. Translating it yields CASSRGGELGAFF.

This clonotype was observed at least ten times. This chain links TRBV19 with TRBJ1-5; D uncertain. V was pared by 7 bases and J by 3 bases, with 10 bases between. The CDR3 is made up of 13 amino acids. Per germline, CDR1 LNHDA and CDR2 SQIVND (reference sequence). In DNA form, the CDR3 reads TGTGCCAGTAAAGAGATGGACAATCAGCCCCAGCATTTT. Translated: CASKEMDNQPQHF.

The sample holds many counts of this clonotype. This sequence joins TRBV15 and TRBJ1-2, with D perhaps matching TRBD1 (5 bases). This CDR3 spans 14 amino acids. V shed 0 bases and J shed 2 bases, with 7 bases lying between them. Germline values: CDR1 LNHNV, CDR2 YYDKDF (reference sequence). CDR3 sequence reads: CATSRDRVNYGYTF. The DNA for the CDR3 is TGTGCCACCAGCAGAGACAGGGTGAACTATGGCTACACCTTC.

This clonotype was seen ten or more times. V gene TRBV6-5 combines with J gene TRBJ1-2, with 10 nucleotides matching TRBD1. V shed 5 bases and J 6 bases; nucleotides not matched to a gene: 9. The CDR3 totals 15 residues. CDR1 is MNHEY and CDR2 is SVGAGI in the germline V gene. CDR3 in DNA: TGTGCCAGCAGTATTAGGACAGGGGGAATGGATGGCTACACCTTC. The encoded protein is CASSIRTGGMDGYTF.

The chain carries TRBV2 and TRBJ2-7, with TRBD1 matching 8 bases. The CDR3 is 14 residues long. J was trimmed by 3 bases and V by 5 bases; bases with no gene match: 6. Germline assignment: CDR1 SNHLY and CDR2 FYNNEI. CDR3 residues: CASSRQGIYYEQYF. CDR3 nucleotide sequence: TGTGCCAGCAGTCGACAGGGGATATACTACGAGCAGTACTTC.

This clonotype has a count of ten or more. The CDR3: CASRRTDHNTGELFF. In DNA form, the CDR3 reads TGTGCCAGCAGACGGACAGATCACAACACCGGGGAGCTGTTTTTT. The rearrangement links TRBV2 to TRBJ2-2, with a possible D match to TRBD1 (6 bases). Trimming pared 6 bases from V and 2 bases from J, leaving 13 bases between. Germline loops: CDR1 SNHLY, CDR2 FYNNEI. CDR3 size: 15 residues.

Only one count was recorded for this clonotype. V gene TRBV28 combines with J gene TRBJ2-7; 8 nucleotides line up with TRBD2. The CDR3 sequence is 12 residues long. The J segment lost 7 bases and the V segment lost 5 bases, leaving 4 bases of the junction unmatched. CDR1 and CDR2 (germline): MDHEN, SYDVKM. The CDR3 coding sequence is TGTGCCAGCAGTCCCGGGGGGGAGGAGCAGTACTTC. Translation gives CASSPGGEEQYF.